This T cell receptor beta chain comes out of a study of CD8+ T cells in alopecia areata. Treatment noted: oral pan-JAK inhibitor, 5-10 mg twice daily. The V gene's germline CDR1 is GTSNPN and CDR2 SVGIG (reference sequence). The CDR3 runs to 12 residues. V dropped 5 bases and J dropped 6 bases, with 11 bases sitting between them. cDNA prepared by RNA extraction and subsequent reverse transcription served as the template for sequencing. Using immunoSEQ multiplex PCR, the repertoire was profiled, and TCRdb retains in-frame clones only, with some absent. The sample carries under 200,000 clones, about 71% recorded once.

The rearrangement joins TRBV30 to TRBJ1-5; D is undetermined. The sample here was CD4+ T cells sorted from blood, taken at week 4, from a patient treated with tofacitinib. The source is a human donor with alopecia areata. The CDR3: CAWGSNTQPQHF. CDR3 DNA: TGTGCCTGGGGCAGTAACACTCAGCCCCAGCATTTT.